What follows are 27 T cell receptor beta chains derived from one specimen sequenced in a study of T cell repertoires in aging, cancer and after chemotherapy. TCR beta rearrangements were amplified from peripheral blood genomic DNA. Multiplex touch-down PCR with TRB-A/B primers amplified rearranged V-D-J TRB sequences. Each CDR3 protein is one row after TCRdb ran MiXCR on the multiplex PCR reads. The sample lists under 6,000 distinct CDR3 sequences; less than 30% were seen once. The sample consisted of blood. The receptors stem from a human donor with a solid tumor.

This clonotype came up a few times. The rearrangement links TRBV7-2 to TRBJ2-2; D unclear. CDR1 and CDR2 from the germline V gene are SGHTA and FQGNSA. The CDR3 spans 13 residues. Trimming removed 2 bases from V and 2 bases from J, with 3 bases in between. Here the CDR3 DNA reads TGTGCCAGCAGCTTAACAAACACCGGGGAGCTGTTTTTT. This gives the protein CASSLTNTGELFF.

V and J are TRBV7-6 and TRBJ2-1; 9 bases match TRBD2. CDR1 is SGHVS, CDR2 FNYEAQ, per germline. CDR3 size: 16 residues. V trimming: 0 bases; J trimming: 4 bases; junction bases outside the gene matches: 4. The CDR3 reads CASSLAEAGGYNEQFF. For the CDR3, the DNA is TGTGCCAGCAGCTTAGCTGAAGCGGGAGGTTACAATGAGCAGTTCTTC.

V and J are TRBV20-1 and TRBJ1-5; 7 bases are shared with TRBD1. Germline CDR1 is DFQATT and CDR2 is SNEGSKA (reference sequence). With V trimmed by 3 bases and J by 4 bases, 6 bases remained unmatched. The CDR3 extends over 14 amino acids. Written as DNA, the CDR3 is TGCAGTGCTAGCCGACAGGGTCGGAATCAGCCCCAGCATTTT. Its translation is CSASRQGRNQPQHF.

The chain links TRBV30 to TRBJ2-7, with 9 positions matching TRBD1. CDR1 GTSNPN and CDR2 SVGIG come from the germline V gene (reference sequence). The CDR3 has 14 residues. Germline trimming cut 3 bases from V and 5 bases from J; bases unmatched to any gene: 8. CDR3 coding DNA: TGTGCCTGGAGGAAACCGGGACAGGGTGACGAGCAGTACTTC. The encoded protein is CAWRKPGQGDEQYF.

V and J are TRBV6-5 and TRBJ2-7; possible D gene TRBD1, 6 bases. Trimming removed 3 bases at V and 7 bases at J, with 16 bases between. The CDR3 consists of 14 residues. Looked up from germline, CDR1 is MNHEY and CDR2 is SVGAGI. CDR3 in amino acids: CASSYTAGVGEQYF. DNA for the CDR3: TGTGCCAGCAGTTATACAGCAGGGGTTGGGGAGCAGTACTTC.

This rearrangement joins TRBV27 to TRBJ1-4; TRBD1 might be the D (5 bases). This CDR3 is 16 amino acids long. The germline CDR1 and CDR2 sequences are MNHEY and SMNVEV (reference sequence). Trimming removed 5 bases at V and 0 bases at J, with 13 bases between. The CDR3, as DNA: TGTGCCAGCAGTAGAAGGATGGGGGCAACTAATGAAAAACTGTTTTTT. It translates to CASSRRMGATNEKLFF.

V is TRBV20-1 and J is TRBJ2-6; the match to TRBD1 covers 7 bases. Trimming took 6 bases from V and 3 from J; bases not matched to a gene: 5. The V gene's germline CDR1 is DFQATT and CDR2 SNEGSKA (reference sequence). The CDR3 extends over 14 amino acids. DNA for the CDR3: TGCAGTGCCGTAACAGGGGTTGGGGCCAACGTCCTGACTTTC. This sequence encodes CSAVTGVGANVLTF.

The chain joins TRBV27 to TRBJ2-7, with 12 bases aligning to TRBD2. Germline V gene sequence: CDR1 MNHEY, CDR2 SMNVEV (reference sequence). CDR3 length: 15 residues. Losses at the gene ends were 5 bases for V and 2 bases for J; bases not matched to a gene: 4. The CDR3 sequence is CASSLRTSGAYEQYF. CDR3 in DNA: TGTGCCAGCAGTCTAAGGACTAGCGGGGCCTACGAGCAGTACTTC.

This chain links TRBV25-1 with TRBJ2-3; 10 nucleotides agree with TRBD2. The CDR3 is made up of 14 amino acids. Germline assignment: CDR1 MGHDK and CDR2 SYGVNS. The ends lost 5 bases at V and 2 bases at J; junction bases unmatched: 1. Written as DNA, the CDR3 is TGTGCCAGCAGTAGCGGGAGGGTCACAGATACGCAGTATTTT. Its protein is CASSSGRVTDTQYF. Together with reference TRBV25-1 and TRBJ2-3, the CDR3 gives the full variable domain: EADIYQTPRYLVIGTGKKITLECSQTMGHDKMYWYQQDPGMELHLIHYSYGVNSTEKGDLSSESTVSRIRTEHFPLTLESARPSHTSQYLCASSSGRVTDTQYFGPGTRLTVL.

This clonotype was picked up a small number of times. The rearrangement uses TRBV20-1 and TRBJ1-6, with D perhaps matching TRBD1 (5 bases). This CDR3 comprises 13 residues. V was trimmed by 5 bases and J by 7 bases, leaving 12 bases between them. Germline V gene sequence: CDR1 DFQATT, CDR2 SNEGSKA (reference sequence). The CDR3 bases are TGCAGTGCTCCAAGGGGTTCGAATTCACCCCTCCACTTT. This sequence encodes CSAPRGSNSPLHF.

V usage is TRBV10-1 and J usage is TRBJ2-3, with D maybe TRBD2 (5 bases). The CDR3 sequence is 15 residues long. V was cut by 0 bases and J by 4 bases, with 11 bases left in between. Germline lookup yields CDR1 WNHNN and CDR2 SYGVQD (reference sequence). The chain's CDR3 is CASSESASPPDTQYF. The CDR3 region has the DNA TGCGCCAGCAGTGAGTCGGCTAGCCCCCCAGATACGCAGTATTTT.

This clonotype appeared a few times. The V and J genes are TRBV6-5 and TRBJ2-7, with D tentatively TRBD2 (5 bases). The V and J ends lost 6 bases and 4 bases respectively, with 16 bases between them. The CDR3 consists of 14 residues. Germline CDR1 MNHEY, CDR2 SVGAGI. The CDR3 sequence: CASSPQLVRYEQYF. DNA of the CDR3: TGTGCCAGCAGCCCCCAACTAGTTAGGTACGAGCAGTACTTC.

The count of this clonotype is one. The germline gene is not matched at one end of the junction; a read error may be the cause. The chain couples TRBV6-1 to TRBJ1-5; 7 bases are shared with TRBD1. In germline, CDR1 is MNHNS, CDR2 SASEGT. This CDR3 is 14 amino acids long. CDR3 loop: CASSLTGSNEPQHF. The DNA for the CDR3 is TGTGCCAGCAGTCTGACAGGGAGCAATGAGCCCCAGCATTTT.

This chain joins TRBV6-5 and TRBJ1-1, with 8 bases lining up with TRBD1. V shed 6 bases, J shed 6 bases, and the junction held 15 bases outside the gene matches. CDR3 length: 16 amino acids. Germline lookup yields CDR1 MNHEY and CDR2 SVGAGI. The CDR3 DNA reads TGTGCCAGCAGAAAAGGGACAGGTAATTGGATCTCTGAAGCTTTCTTT. This gives the protein CASRKGTGNWISEAFF.

This clonotype was seen only a few times. The CDR3 DNA reads TGTGCCAGCAGTGGGGGGACAACGCGCTACGAGCAGTACTTC. Translating it yields CASSGGTTRYEQYF. The rearrangement joins TRBV6-2 or TRBV6-3 to TRBJ2-7; D might be TRBD1 or TRBD2, each matching 6 bases. Trimming stripped 5 bases from V and 3 bases from J, with 14 bases between. Germline loops: CDR1 MNHEY, CDR2 SVGEGT. CDR3 length equals 14 residues.

The chain couples TRBV10-3 to TRBJ1-1, with D hard to call. The CDR3 sequence is 11 residues long. The germline gives CDR1 ENHRY, CDR2 SYGVKD. V dropped 10 bases and J dropped 5 bases, with 11 bases sitting between them. The CDR3 protein is CATREDTEAFF. CDR3 DNA: TGTGCCACCCGCGAGGATACTGAAGCTTTCTTT.

The sample holds a few counts of this clonotype. The chain links TRBV15 to TRBJ1-2; the match to TRBD1 covers 7 bases. Germline V gene lookup returns CDR1 LNHNV and CDR2 YYDKDF (reference sequence). V lost 0 bases, J lost 4 bases, and 11 bases stayed unmatched. The CDR3 has 17 amino acids. CDR3 sequence: CATSREVPRQGAYGYTF. Written as DNA, the CDR3 is TGTGCCACCAGCAGAGAGGTCCCACGACAGGGAGCCTATGGCTACACCTTC.

V gene TRBV20-1 combines with J gene TRBJ1-4, with 7 bases identical to TRBD1. The length of the CDR3 is 13 residues. Germline V gives CDR1 DFQATT, CDR2 SNEGSKA (reference sequence). Trimming at V came to 4 bases and at J to 5 bases, leaving 4 bases not matched to a gene. CDR3 in amino acids: CSATGQSNEKLFF. As DNA, the CDR3 is TGCAGTGCTACGGGACAGTCAAATGAAAAACTGTTTTTT.

This clonotype was seen more than once but under ten times. CDR3 protein: CASNAGVVNEQFF. The CDR3 coding sequence is TGTGCCAGCAACGCAGGGGTGGTAAATGAGCAGTTCTTC. V and J are TRBV28 and TRBJ2-1; D may be TRBD1 (6 bases). The V end was cut by 7 bases, the J end by 7 bases, with 14 bases between. The germline gives CDR1 MDHEN, CDR2 SYDVKM. This CDR3 region has 13 residues.

The gene calls are TRBV7-3 and TRBJ2-7, with TRBD2 identical over 7 bases. The CDR3 runs to 14 residues. CDR1 SGHTA and CDR2 FQGTGA come from the germline V gene. Unmatched junction bases numbered 9, after V lost 6 bases and J lost 4 bases. CDR3 amino acids: CASSPGWGGYEQYF. The CDR3 nucleotides read TGTGCCAGCAGTCCCGGGTGGGGAGGGTACGAGCAGTACTTC.

V and J are TRBV7-9 and TRBJ2-7, with 7 positions matching TRBD2. The CDR3 totals 15 residues. Germline trimming cut 5 bases from V and 2 bases from J; bases unmatched to any gene: 9. CDR1 and CDR2 from the germline V gene are SEHNR and FQNEAQ (reference sequence). DNA for the CDR3: TGTGCCAGCAGCCCAGGGTGGGGGGGACCCTACGAGCAGTACTTC. Translating it yields CASSPGWGGPYEQYF.

The chain couples TRBV27 to TRBJ2-7, with 7 bases identical to TRBD1. CDR1 is MNHEY and CDR2 is SMNVEV in the germline V gene (reference sequence). The CDR3 is 14 residues long. V gave up 5 bases and J gave up 3 bases; unmatched junction bases: 7. The CDR3 DNA sequence: TGTGCCAGCAGTCCAACAGGGGCCGTCTACGAGCAGTACTTC. Encoded protein: CASSPTGAVYEQYF.

DNA of the CDR3: TGCAGTGCTTACCCCGGGACAGCTAATGAAAAACTGTTTTTT. Residues: CSAYPGTANEKLFF. The chain employs TRBV20-1 and TRBJ1-4, with 7 bases fitting TRBD1. CDR1 and CDR2 (germline): DFQATT, SNEGSKA (reference sequence). With 5 bases clipped from V and 3 bases from J, the junction kept 6 bases outside the gene matches. This CDR3 is built from 14 residues.

This rearrangement joins TRBV11-2 to TRBJ1-6; TRBD1 is a possible D gene (5 bases). The CDR3 contains 13 residues. CDR1 and CDR2 (germline): SGHAT, FQNNGV. V gave up 6 bases and J gave up 7 bases, with 10 bases separating them. CDR3 sequence reads: CASSSRGNSPLHF. CDR3 DNA: TGTGCCAGCAGTTCAAGGGGAAATTCACCCCTCCACTTT.

This clonotype has more than one count but fewer than ten. J is TRBJ1-2 and V is TRBV19; TRBD1 might be the D (6 bases). Germline V CDR1 and CDR2: LNHDA, SQIVND (reference sequence). CDR3 length: 12 amino acids. V was trimmed by 5 bases and J by 11 bases, leaving 15 bases between them. The CDR3 loop reads CASSSRQVRYTF. For the CDR3, the DNA is TGTGCCAGTAGTTCACGACAGGTCCGGTACACCTTC.

This sequence joins TRBV20-1 and TRBJ1-5, with D perhaps TRBD1 (6 bases). Germline-derived CDR1 and CDR2 are DFQATT and SNEGSKA (reference sequence). CDR3 length: 14 residues. V gave up 4 bases and J gave up 5 bases, with 15 bases separating them. The CDR3, as DNA: TGCAGTGCTATCTTCCGGGGGGCGGATCAGCCCCAGCATTTT. It encodes CSAIFRGADQPQHF.

The rearrangement uses TRBV12-3 or TRBV12-4 and TRBJ2-3; perhaps D is TRBD1 or TRBD2 (5 bases each). The CDR3 is 14 amino acids. V was trimmed by 5 bases and J by 9 bases, leaving 18 bases between them. The CDR3, as DNA: TGTGCCAGCAGTCCCGGGACCCATTTTGGGACGCAGTATTTT. Translated, it gives CASSPGTHFGTQYF.